Listed here are 5 T cell receptor beta chains from one sample, sequenced in a study of T cell clones after liver transplantation (dated by TCRdb to about 2019). Libraries were prepared through the immunoSEQ multiplex PCR assay. Drawn from immuneACCESS, this table holds only the in-frame rearrangements with V and J called that TCRdb kept. Clones are partly lost; checked studies trace under half to an unresolved V gene and leave the rest unexplained. The sample table shows around 51,000 clones, and 80% to 90% are seen once. About an eighth of the sample goes to the ten largest clones. Sequenced material: CD8+ T cells from blood, taken 12 months after liver transplant. These receptors were taken from a human patient who received a liver transplant. It is possible that, after a transplant, some T cells come from the graft donor.

The chain is built from TRBV5-4 and TRBJ2-1, with TRBD2 matching 14 bases. Per germline, CDR1 SGHNT and CDR2 YYREEE (reference sequence). The length of the CDR3 is 16 residues. V dropped 4 bases and J dropped 7; count of bases not matched to a gene: 7. The CDR3 is CASSPGLAGVGNEQFF. The CDR3 DNA follows: TGTGCCAGCAGCCCGGGACTAGCGGGAGTTGGGAATGAGCAGTTCTTC. The variable domain in full, completed from reference TRBV5-4 and TRBJ2-1, reads ETGVTQSPTHLIKTRGQQVTLRCSSQSGHNTVSWYQQALGQGPQFIFQYYREEENGRGNFPPRFSGLQFPNYSSELNVNALELDDSALYLCASSPGLAGVGNEQFFGPGTRLTVL.

Only one count was recorded for this clone. This chain connects TRBV11-2 to TRBJ2-7; D uncertain. Germline V gene data show CDR1 as SGHAT and CDR2 as FQNNGV. Trimming left V 3 bases short and J 3 bases short, with 6 bases between. This CDR3 has 12 amino acids. The chain's CDR3 is CASSLYSYEQYF. CDR3 bases: TGTGCCAGCAGCTTGTACAGCTACGAGCAGTACTTC.

The V gene is TRBV28, the J gene TRBJ1-1; D gene unclear. The germline V gene encodes CDR1 MDHEN and CDR2 SYDVKM. Trimming shortened V by 1 base and J by 4 bases, and 7 bases separated the two germline ends. The CDR3 spans 13 residues. DNA for the CDR3: TGTGCCAGCAGTTTATATGATTCCACTGAAGCTTTCTTT. This codes for CASSLYDSTEAFF.

The count of this clone is one. The chain couples TRBV5-1 to TRBJ2-3; 9 nucleotides agree with TRBD1. Per the germline V gene, CDR1 is SGHRS and CDR2 is YFSETQ. This CDR3 has 17 amino acids. V shed 2 bases, J shed 3 bases, and the junction held 10 bases outside the gene matches. Written as DNA, the CDR3 is TGCGCCAGCAGCTTAAACCCGGGACAGGGCCGGACAGATACGCAGTATTTT. It encodes CASSLNPGQGRTDTQYF.

This rearrangement joins TRBV7-9 to TRBJ1-5; D not certain. The CDR3 totals 14 residues. V lost 3 bases and J lost 3, with 9 bases in between. Germline V gene data show CDR1 as SEHNR and CDR2 as FQNEAQ (reference sequence). This chain's CDR3 is CASSLGSANQPQHF. The CDR3 nucleotides read TGTGCCAGCAGCTTGGGTTCTGCCAATCAGCCCCAGCATTTT.